The 31 T cell receptor delta chains below come from one sample, sequenced in a study of gamma-delta T cells after stem cell transplantation (TCRdb year 2016). Libraries came from RT-PCR. TCRdb lists the instrument as Illumina MiSeq. TCRdb reprocessed the public reads with the caller CATT; rows with the same DNA were merged afterwards. The table for this sample lists over 1,500 delta-chain clones; 5.5% to 7% of them were counted only once. The ten largest clones add up to 40% to 55% of the sample. The sample consisted of gamma-delta T cells. The receptor source for this set is a human donor. It is not recorded whose cells these are; they may come from a transplant donor.

By sample share, this clone is large. Other DNA sequences from this sample encode an identical CDR3 as well. This chain connects TRDV2 to TRDJ1; D is possibly TRDD3 (6 bases). In germline, CDR1 is GEAIGNYY, CDR2 EKD. Trimming removed 3 bases at V and 0 bases at J, with 28 bases between. The length of the CDR3 is 20 residues. The CDR3: CACDPVGGLQEGGDTDKLIF. CDR3 nucleotides: TGTGCCTGTGACCCGGTGGGGGGACTCCAGGAAGGGGGAGACACCGATAAACTCATCTTT.

Of note for this clone: A far larger clone is a single base away, which makes a read error likely. Other DNA variants within this sample encode the same CDR3. The chain couples TRDV2 to TRDJ3, with 10 bases identical to TRDD3. The CDR3 is 21 residues long. Germline V gene data show CDR1 as GEAIGNYY and CDR2 as EKD. CDR3: CACDTLVEGDTPGWDTRQMFF. Written as DNA, the CDR3 is TGTGCCTGCGACACCCTTGTGGAGGGGGATACGCCCGGCTGGGACACCCGACAGATGTTTTTC.

This clone was found a few times. Translating this DNA gives a protein that differs at residue 12 from the TCRdb one, which belongs to a much larger clone; a read error is likely, and the protein shown is this translation. The V gene is TRDV2, the J gene TRDJ1; D is unresolved. Germline assignment: CDR1 GEAIGNYY and CDR2 EKD. This CDR3 is built from 14 residues. In DNA, the CDR3 is TGTGCCTGTGACGCTCTCTCGGGCACCGATAAACGCATCTTT. This translates into CACDALSGTDKRIF.

In the case of this clone: The TCRdb record carries a much larger clone's protein, which differs from this DNA's translation at residue 9; a read error is the likely cause, and the protein listed here is the DNA translation. The CDR3 region is CACDLLPTVATGGQYTDKLIF. As DNA, the CDR3 is TGTGCCTGTGACCTCCTTCCCACCGTGGCTACTGGGGGACAATACACCGATAAACTCATCTTT. The chain links TRDV2 to TRDJ1; 9 bases match TRDD3. The CDR3 covers 21 residues. The V gene end was trimmed by 3 bases and the J gene end by 0 bases; junction bases not matched to a gene: 22. Germline V gene data show CDR1 as GEAIGNYY and CDR2 as EKD.

By proportion, this clone is large. This CDR3 is also generated by other DNA sequences in the sample. The genes are TRDV2 and TRDJ1; TRDD3 matches 8 bases. There are 18 residues in the CDR3. V shed 3 bases and J 0 bases; nucleotides not matched to a gene: 14. Germline V gives CDR1 GEAIGNYY, CDR2 EKD. CDR3 nucleotides: TGTGCCTGTGACCCCTTAATGCTGGGGGACGAAGACACCGATAAACTCATCTTT. Amino acid sequence: CACDPLMLGDEDTDKLIF.

This clone was observed a handful of times. The germline gene is not matched at one end of the junction; a read error may be the cause. The rearrangement uses TRDV2 and TRDJ3, with TRDD3 as a possible D gene (6 bases). Germline V gene data show CDR1 as GEAIGNYY and CDR2 as EKD. CDR3 length equals 19 residues. The CDR3 spells CAFNPPRLLGWWDTRQMFF. CDR3 coding DNA: TGTGCCTTCAACCCCCCCCGTCTACTGGGTTGGTGGGACACCCGACAGATGTTCTTC.

For this clone: The protein TCRdb lists belongs to a much larger clone and differs from this DNA's translation at residue 8, which points to a read error; the protein shown is made from the DNA. The chain combines TRDV2 with TRDJ1, with D unclear. The CDR3 contains 14 residues. Germline V gene sequence: CDR1 GEAIGNYY, CDR2 EKD. Trimming cost V 3 bases and J 1 base, with 11 bases left between them. CDR3 nucleotide sequence: TGTGCCTGTGACGCTCTCTCGTGCACCGATAAACTCATCTTT. Its translation is CACDALSCTDKLIF.

In regard to this clone: TCRdb attributes to this sequence the protein of a much larger clone, which differs from the DNA translation at residue 11; a read error is likely, and the protein displayed is translated from the DNA. V is TRDV1 and J is TRDJ1; 9 bases line up with TRDD3. The V segment lost 3 bases and the J segment 1 base; nucleotides outside the gene matches: 12. The CDR3 is 18 amino acids. Germline assignment: CDR1 TSWWSYY and CDR2 QGS. The CDR3 bases are TGTGCTCTTGGGGATCTACGGGCTGGGGGATGCATCACCGATAAACTCATCTTT. Translating it yields CALGDLRAGGCITDKLIF.

This clone was counted a few times. TCRdb has a much larger clone's protein, which differs at residue 3 from the translation of this DNA, likely because of a read error; what is shown is the protein translated from the DNA. The rearrangement joins TRDV2 to TRDJ1, with 10 bases identical to TRDD3. The CDR3 extends over 15 amino acids. In germline, CDR1 is GEAIGNYY, CDR2 EKD. The CDR3 sequence: CARDILGDFDDKLIF. CDR3 coding DNA: TGTGCCCGTGACATACTGGGGGATTTTGATGATAAACTCATCTTT.

The table lists this clone with a few counts. The protein in TCRdb stems from a much larger clone and differs at residue 13 from this DNA's translation, likely a read error; here the protein is translated from the DNA. V and J are TRDV2 and TRDJ3; no definite D call. The CDR3 sequence is 19 residues long. The germline gives CDR1 GEAIGNYY, CDR2 EKD. Trimming shortened V by 0 bases and J by 8 bases, and 22 bases separated the two germline ends. CDR3 protein: CACDTTADPLKWNTRQMFF. DNA for the CDR3: TGTGCCTGTGACACCACGGCGGATCCCCTCAAGTGGAACACCCGACAGATGTTTTTC.

This clone was seen only a few times. This DNA's translation differs at residue 5 from TCRdb's protein, which comes from a much larger clone; a read error is likely, and the protein shown is translated from the DNA. Other DNA sequences from this sample encode an identical CDR3 as well. The genes are TRDV2 and TRDJ1; 7 bases are a match to TRDD3. CDR1 and CDR2 from the germline V gene are GEAIGNYY and EKD. V dropped 4 bases and J dropped 5; count of bases not matched to a gene: 9. The CDR3 spans 14 residues. The CDR3 spells CACEYLGASDKLIF. DNA for the CDR3: TGTGCCTGTGAATACCTGGGGGCTTCTGATAAACTCATCTTT.

This clone showed up just a few times. The TCRdb protein, from a much larger clone, departs from this DNA's translation at residue 12, likely by read error; the protein shown derives from the DNA. The rearrangement uses TRDV1 and TRDJ1; tentatively, D is TRDD2 (6 bases). Trimming shortened V by 4 bases and J by 0 bases, and 27 bases separated the two germline ends. Per germline, CDR1 TSWWSYY and CDR2 QGS. The CDR3 has 20 amino acids. The CDR3 DNA is TGTGCTCTTGGGGGCCTTTCCCTTCCCCCCTTCCCCGAGTACACCGATAAACTCATCTTT. It translates to CALGGLSLPPFPEYTDKLIF.

The chain joins TRDV2 to TRDJ1, with 11 bases fitting TRDD3. The CDR3 loop spans 15 amino acids. Germline CDR1 is GEAIGNYY and CDR2 is EKD. The ends lost 3 bases at V and 2 bases at J; junction bases unmatched: 4. The CDR3 DNA sequence: TGTGCCTGTGACTCCCTGGGGGATACAACCGATAAACTCATCTTT. This translates into CACDSLGDTTDKLIF.

Concerning this clone itself: TCRdb's entry gives the protein of a much larger clone, which mismatches this DNA's translation at residue 15, likely from a read error; the protein reported here is translated from the DNA. V gene TRDV1 combines with J gene TRDJ1, with TRDD2 as a possible D gene (8 bases). Trimming cost V 4 bases and J 3 bases, with 39 bases left between them. CDR3 length: 23 amino acids. The germline V gene encodes CDR1 TSWWSYY and CDR2 QGS. The chain's CDR3 is CALGVRPSYAAWGFPSSSDKLIF. DNA of the CDR3: TGTGCTCTTGGGGTCCGGCCTTCCTATGCGGCCTGGGGGTTCCCTTCCTCTTCCGATAAACTCATCTTT.

This clone appeared a few times. With a far larger clone one base away, a read error is the likely cause. This sample also contains other DNA sequences that code for the same CDR3. The rearrangement uses TRDV1 and TRDJ1; 7 nucleotides align to TRDD2. The CDR3 loop spans 20 amino acids. Looked up from germline, CDR1 is TSWWSYY and CDR2 is QGS. The CDR3 is CALGGLSLPPFLEYTDKLIF. DNA of the CDR3: TGTGCTCTTGGGGGCCTTTCCCTTCCCCCCTTCCTCGAGTACACCGATAAGCTCATCTTT.

Remarks on this clone: The protein given by TCRdb reflects a much larger clone and differs at residue 9 from this DNA's translation, likely from a read error; the protein shown is the DNA's translation. The chain combines TRDV2 with TRDJ1; TRDD3 matches at 7 bases. Trimming took 0 bases from V and 0 from J; bases not matched to a gene: 9. Germline loops: CDR1 GEAIGNYY, CDR2 EKD. This CDR3 is built from 17 residues. The CDR3 region has the DNA TGTGCCTGTGACACCGTCTGGGGGGACGAGTACACCGATAAACTCATCTTT. Residues: CACDTVWGDEYTDKLIF.

Note on this clone: The amino acid sequence in TCRdb belongs to a much larger clone and departs from this DNA's translation at residue 7, likely a sequencing read error; the sequence shown is translated from the DNA. The V and J genes are TRDV2 and TRDJ1; D is perhaps TRDD1 (5 bases). This CDR3 region has 14 residues. Germline assignment: CDR1 GEAIGNYY and CDR2 EKD. V lost 3 bases and J lost 1, with 11 bases in between. The CDR3 protein is CACDLTEITDKLIF. CDR3 DNA: TGTGCCTGTGACCTTACTGAAATCACCGATAAACTCATCTTT.

A remark on this clone: TCRdb shows a much larger clone's protein in place of this DNA's translation, and the two differ at residue 6, likely through a read error; the protein shown is translated from the DNA. The gene calls are TRDV2 and TRDJ1; 9 bases align to TRDD3. The germline gives CDR1 GEAIGNYY, CDR2 EKD. V trimming: 0 bases; J trimming: 1 base; junction bases outside the gene matches: 11. The CDR3 length is 18 residues. In DNA, the CDR3 is TGTGCCTGTGACACCGAGCCTGGGGGATCCACGATCACCGATAAACTCATCTTT. Translated, it gives CACDTEPGGSTITDKLIF.

This clone was recorded a few times. A far bigger clonotype differs at one base, so this is likely a read error. Other DNA variants within this sample encode the same CDR3. The CDR3, as DNA: TGTGCTCTTGACTGTACCTCCTACCAAAGTGAGTGTGCTGGGGCCCCAGGGGCAGCACAACTCTTCTTT. Translating gives CALDCTSYQSECAGAPGAAQLFF. The chain has TRDV1 and TRDJ2; D tentatively reads TRDD2 or TRDD3 (6 bases each). Germline CDR1 TSWWSYY, CDR2 QGS. Deletions cut 7 bases from V and 6 bases from J, with 42 bases between. CDR3 length: 23 residues.

The chain couples TRDV2 to TRDJ1, with 11 nucleotides matching TRDD3. J gave up 2 bases and V 3 bases, and 13 bases lay outside the gene matches. CDR3 length: 18 residues. Germline values: CDR1 GEAIGNYY, CDR2 EKD. CDR3 residues: CACDSVLGDKWKTDKLIF. The CDR3 nucleotides read TGTGCCTGTGACTCCGTACTGGGGGATAAATGGAAAACCGATAAACTCATCTTT.

For this clone: TCRdb's protein for this DNA is that of a much larger clone and differs from the translation at residue 5, likely a read error; the protein shown is the DNA translation. The V call is TRDV1, the J call TRDJ2; 8 bases agree with TRDD2. This CDR3 is 23 amino acids long. Trimming cost V 7 bases and J 6 bases; bases outside gene matches: 34. In germline, CDR1 is TSWWSYY, CDR2 QGS. CDR3 protein: CALDRTSYQSECAGAPGAAQLFF. The CDR3 bases are TGTGCTCTTGACCGTACTTCCTACCAAAGTGAGTGTGCTGGGGCCCCAGGGGCAGCACAACTCTTCTTT.

This clone was recorded a few times. The protein in TCRdb stems from a much larger clone and differs at residue 8 from this DNA's translation, likely a read error; here the protein is translated from the DNA. The chain uses TRDV1 and TRDJ1; the D gene is possibly TRDD3 (5 bases). The V gene's germline CDR1 is TSWWSYY and CDR2 QGS. V was pared by 3 bases and J by 0 bases, with 17 bases between. This CDR3 has 17 amino acids. CDR3 DNA: TGTGCTCTTGGGGACACACTGGAGGACCATTACACCGATAAACTCATCTTT. Translation gives CALGDTLEDHYTDKLIF.

Comment on this clone: For this DNA, TCRdb reports the protein of a much larger clone, which diverges at residue 16, most likely from a read error; the protein presented here is translated directly from the DNA. The rearrangement uses TRAV29/DV5 and TRDJ1, with TRDD3 identical over 12 bases. The germline V gene encodes CDR1 NSMFDY and CDR2 ISSIKDK. The CDR3 sequence is 18 residues long. The CDR3: CAARHFVLGDTPTDKPIF. Here the CDR3 DNA reads TGTGCAGCAAGGCATTTTGTACTGGGGGATACTCCCACCGATAAACCCATCTTT.

Only a few counts were recorded for this clone. The CDR3 DNA follows: TGTGCCTGTGACCCCCTACAAACTGGGGGATATGACACCGATAAACTCATCTTT. Translating gives CACDPLQTGGYDTDKLIF. The chain has TRDV2 and TRDJ1; 11 nucleotides agree with TRDD3. The CDR3 is made up of 18 amino acids. After removal of 3 bases from V and 0 bases from J, the junction contained 11 bases not matched to a gene. Germline CDR1 reads GEAIGNYY; CDR2 reads EKD.

Within the sample, this clone is medium-sized (0.01 to 0.1%). This sequence may be a read error, since a much larger clone differs from it by one base. The sample has other DNA sequences that encode this CDR3 too. The chain is built from TRDV2 and TRDJ1, with D perhaps matching TRDD2 or TRDD3 (9 bases each). The V gene's germline CDR1 is GEAIGNYY and CDR2 EKD. The CDR3 has 21 amino acids. The CDR3 is CACDLLPTEATGGQYTDKLIF. As DNA, the CDR3 is TGTGCCTGTGACCTCCTTCCTACCGAGGCTACTGGGGGACAATACACCGACAAACTCATCTTT.

Notes on this clone: The protein that TCRdb holds for this DNA derives from a much larger clone and differs from the translated DNA at residue 4, which likely indicates a read error; the protein shown here is translated from the DNA. The genes are TRDV1 and TRDJ2; 8 bases fit TRDD2. The CDR3 consists of 23 residues. CDR1 is TSWWSYY and CDR2 is QGS in the germline V gene. The trim removed 7 bases at V and 6 bases at J, leaving 34 bases unmatched. The CDR3 here is CALECTSYQSECAGAPGAAQLFF. DNA of the CDR3: TGTGCTCTTGAATGTACTTCCTACCAAAGTGAGTGTGCTGGGGCCCCAGGGGCAGCACAACTCTTCTTT.

A note on this clone: A read error likely explains why the TCRdb protein, taken from a much larger clone, differs from this DNA's translation at residue 10; the protein shown is translated from the DNA. The rearrangement links TRDV2 to TRDJ1; D unresolved. Germline V lookup: CDR1 GEAIGNYY, CDR2 EKD. Trimming took off 3 bases at V and 0 bases at J, with 16 bases between the two ends. This CDR3 region has 16 residues. In DNA form, the CDR3 reads TGTGCCTGTGACCTTTTGGGCTCACCGCACACCGATAAACTCATCTTT. Its protein is CACDLLGSPHTDKLIF.

This clone showed up just a few times. With a far larger clone one base away, a read error is the likely cause. This sample includes further DNA sequences coding for the same CDR3. In nucleotides, the CDR3 is TGTGCCTGTGATACACCAGGTGGGGGATACGCGATGAATCCCTGGGACACCCGACAGATGTTTTTC. It is translated as CACDTPGGGYAMNPWDTRQMFF. The chain couples TRDV2 to TRDJ3; 11 bases are shared with TRDD3. Germline CDR1 GEAIGNYY, CDR2 EKD. The CDR3 runs 22 residues. The V and J ends lost 4 bases and 2 bases, in that order; junction bases with no gene match: 18.

By its share, this clone is medium-sized. One base separates it from a far larger clone, so it is likely a read error. This chain links TRDV2 with TRDJ1, with TRDD3 matching 12 bases. This CDR3 spans 18 amino acids. Germline V gives CDR1 GEAIGNYY, CDR2 EKD. In nucleotides, the CDR3 is TGTGCCTGTGACACCTTACTGGGGGATACTCCGTACACCGATAAACCCATCTTT. Protein sequence: CACDTLLGDTPYTDKPIF.

This clone has a handful of counts. It differs at one base from a far larger clone, so likely a read error. Other DNA sequences of this sample code for an identical CDR3. CDR3 DNA sequence: TGTGCCTGCGACGCTCTCTCGGGCACCGATAAACTCATCTTT. Its protein is CACDALSGTDKLIF. The chain couples TRDV2 to TRDJ1; D gene ambiguous. In germline, CDR1 is GEAIGNYY, CDR2 EKD. Trimming removed 7 bases from V and 1 base from J, with 15 bases in between. The CDR3 runs 14 residues.

The table lists this clone with a few counts. It is likely a read error: a sequence one base away is far more abundant. Other DNA sequences of this sample code for an identical CDR3. The V gene is TRDV2, the J gene TRDJ1; D remains ambiguous. Germline V gives CDR1 GEAIGNYY, CDR2 EKD. The CDR3 is 15 residues long. V lost 1 base to trimming and J lost 8 bases, with 19 bases between them. The CDR3 DNA reads as TGTGCCTGTGACACAATGGCCCAACGGGGCGACAAACTCATCTTT. This gives the protein CACDTMAQRGDKLIF.